This T cell receptor beta chain came from a study of shared clonotypes between healthy human individuals (dated by TCRdb to 2020 to 2022). The study in broad terms: The cohort comprised a couple of women and a few men aged 18 to 49 years. For each donor, CD4 naive and CD4 memory were each given three plates, CD8 naive was given two plates, and CD8 memory was given one plate. Blood TCR repertoires of about 5 healthy adults were deeply sequenced to estimate repertoire size and the extent of clonotype sharing between individuals. To increase sequencing depth and limit assay-specific biases, different laboratories used diverse techniques to prepare libraries and sequence TCR repertoires. Between about 0.8 and 9 billion PBMCs per donor were obtained by leukapheresis.

About this clone itself: Its recognized antigen is unknown. Base quality data are lacking; no much larger clone is found one base away. The sample contains more than one DNA sequence encoding this CDR3.

On the study overall, not on this receptor specifically: Pairwise subsampling indicated that sequencing depth was expected to affect the degree of clonotype sharing among donors. Rarefaction of sorted-subset datasets indicated incomplete sequencing despite the large sequencing depth. Sharing across several donors was observed for around 5% of naive CD4, over 3% of naive CD8, 2% to 2.5% of memory CD4, and less than 0.45% of memory CD8 clonotypes. Higher generation probabilities were observed for clonotypes shared by all four sorted-subset donors than for non-shared clonotypes. Sampling was restricted to blood, and TCR repertoires in tissues likely differ from the TCR repertoires found in blood. Because the study included a small number of donors, the genetic and exposure-history diversity represented was limited. Naive subsets generally had larger estimated clonotype richness than memory subsets did.

Using the deep immunoSEQ assay, multiplex PCR amplified TCR CDR3 regions from genomic DNA. For each cell subset, the extracted genomic DNA was distributed evenly across all wells of several immunoSEQ 96-well plates, and each plate served as one replicate. For sorted subsets, around 200 ng genomic DNA, equal to 25,000 to 35,000 T cell genomes, was loaded into each replicate PCR. Purified libraries were quantified with a Qubit 3.0 fluorometer, sized on a Bioanalyzer 2100, and re-quantified with the KAPA Library Quantification kit. Every immunoSEQ 96-well plate was sequenced on a dedicated single-read 150-cycle Illumina NextSeq 550 flow cell. The authors processed their data as follows. Because the immunoSEQ output included only junctional sequences and no quality scores, the filtering could not be the same as the filtering used for full-length reads. Sequences were annotated with PyIR, a Python wrapper for IgBLAST v1.9, and V/J genes and CDR3 were assigned using IMGT germline references. Any read was removed if the V/J assignment was weak (E-value above 1e-6), the CDR3 was missing, or the read contained stop codons, out-of-frame junctions, or ambiguous translated residues. V3J clonotypes were defined by identical inferred V gene, J gene, and CDR3 amino acid sequence. The percentage overlap between two repertoires was calculated by dividing the number of shared unique clonotypes by the size of the smaller repertoire. Richness of each repertoire was evaluated using RTK rarefaction, the Chao1 estimator, and Recon v2.1 estimates of unobserved clonotypes. Generation probabilities were computed with OLGA for all TCRbeta clonotypes obtained by the gDNA method from a few donors. As stored in TCRdb, this immuneACCESS dataset retains in-frame rearrangements with V and J assigned. A fraction of the clones does not appear; measured against another copy, unresolved V genes explain less than half of the discrepancy, and the remainder lacks a known reason. V, J and clone size reflect that table, while D and trimming were determined from the DNA. The sample table lists 2,100,000 or so clones, around 95% of them with a count of one. The top ten clones comprise 0.13% of the sample.

Healthy HIV-negative adults with no recently reported acute infections or vaccinations were included as donors. Every donor was a Caucasian adult residing in Nashville, Tennessee, USA. CD4+ T cells were enriched through magnetic negative selection, after which naive cells were positively selected on CD45RA and the remaining negative fraction served as the memory subset. Blood was collected by leukapheresis, and PBMCs were isolated by Ficoll-Histopaque density gradient centrifugation and then cryopreserved in liquid nitrogen vapor phase. Purity and quantity of every magnetically sorted T cell population were checked by analytical flow cytometry. Each sorted fraction had its genomic DNA isolated and then quantified by UV absorbance on a Nanodrop 2000c. Reading from cysteine to phenylalanine, the CDR3 counts 12 amino acids. Kept here is only the CDR3 DNA, which spans 36 bases and is read in frame from base 1. At the junction V is shortened by 2 bases and J by 5 bases, with 9 bases in between. CDR1 is given as GTSNPN and CDR2 as SVGIG, both from the germline V gene (reference sequence).

The sample taken for sequencing was naive CD4+ T cells sorted from blood. Read against the paper, the sample's cell subset or site label means: CD45RA+ positively selected. This receptor was identified in a man younger than 30 in good health. The rearranged segments are TRBV30 and TRBJ1-2; the D gene is not confidently resolved. The DNA sequence reads TGTGCCTGGAGTCCGACGGGTTATGGCTACACCTTC. Translated, this is CAWSPTGYGYTF.